Listed here are 24 T cell receptor beta chains from one sample, sequenced in a study of blood T cell repertoires in COVID-19. Libraries were prepared by immunoSEQ multiplex PCR; TCRdb keeps only in-frame clonotypes and omits some of them. The table has approximately 76,000 clones, about 83% seen once. The specimen was peripheral blood. These receptor sequences come from a man aged 25 to 40 with acute or convalescent COVID-19.

The rearrangement uses TRBV11-3 and TRBJ1-1; 7 bases align to TRBD1. Germline V CDR1 and CDR2: SGHNT, YENEEA. The CDR3 is 13 amino acids. The V segment lost 5 bases and the J segment 5 bases; nucleotides outside the gene matches: 5. CDR3 loop: CASSLRQGTEAFF. In DNA form, the CDR3 reads TGTGCCAGCAGCCTGAGACAGGGAACTGAAGCTTTCTTT.

This clone appeared a few times. The chain carries TRBV9 and TRBJ1-1; unclear D gene. The CDR3 runs 14 residues. V lost 0 bases and J lost 5, with 11 bases in between. The germline gives CDR1 SGDLS, CDR2 YYNGEE. Here the CDR3 DNA reads TGTGCCAGCAGCGTAGGGGCAGTTGGAACTGAAGCTTTCTTT. Its protein product is CASSVGAVGTEAFF.

This sequence joins TRBV5-1 and TRBJ2-7; TRBD2 is a possible D gene (5 bases). CDR1 is SGHRS and CDR2 is YFSETQ in the germline V gene. V was clipped by 0 bases and J by 6 bases, with 13 bases between them. CDR3 length equals 14 residues. CDR3 DNA: TGCGCCAGCAGCTTGGCCCTAGCCTTCGGCGAGCAGTACTTC. Encoded protein: CASSLALAFGEQYF.

The gene calls are TRBV6-4 and TRBJ2-3, with 8 bases fitting TRBD2. The V and J ends lost 0 bases and 1 base, in that order; junction bases with no gene match: 0. Germline V CDR1 and CDR2: MRHNA, SNTAGT. The CDR3 runs to 15 residues. The CDR3 nucleotides read TGTGCCAGCAGTGACTCGCGGGAGGGCACAGATACGCAGTATTTT. Residues: CASSDSREGTDTQYF.

The chain joins TRBV5-4 to TRBJ2-2; tentatively, D is TRBD1 (6 bases). The V end lost 0 bases, the J end lost 9 bases, and 12 bases lay between the germline ends. This CDR3 is built from 14 residues. Germline V gene data show CDR1 as SGHNT and CDR2 as YYREEE (reference sequence). CDR3 sequence reads: CASSLADRSRELFF. DNA for the CDR3: TGTGCCAGCAGCTTGGCCGACAGGTCCAGGGAGCTGTTTTTT.

This clone was picked up one time. The rearrangement uses TRBV28 and TRBJ2-5; 8 bases map to TRBD2. This CDR3 region has 15 residues. Germline V CDR1 and CDR2: MDHEN, SYDVKM. After removal of 4 bases from V and 4 bases from J, the junction contained 8 bases not matched to a gene. The DNA for the CDR3 is TGTGCCAGCAGTTCCCCCGGGGGGGGAGGAGAGACCCAGTACTTC. Encoded protein: CASSSPGGGGETQYF.

Written as DNA, the CDR3 is TGTGCCAGCAGCTTAGGGGAAGGACTAGCGGGAGTTACAGATACGCAGTATTTT. Encoded protein: CASSLGEGLAGVTDTQYF. The gene calls are TRBV11-2 and TRBJ2-3, with 13 bases fitting TRBD2. After removal of 1 base from V and 3 bases from J, the junction contained 7 bases not matched to a gene. The CDR3 has 18 residues. Per germline, CDR1 SGHAT and CDR2 FQNNGV.

The rearrangement joins TRBV28 to TRBJ2-7, with D possibly TRBD2 on 6 matching bases. This CDR3 contains 14 residues. Germline V lookup: CDR1 MDHEN, CDR2 SYDVKM. Trimming stripped 3 bases from V and 7 bases from J, with 16 bases between. CDR3 nucleotides: TGTGCCAGCAGTTTGGGGGGAGTACTAGGGGAGCAGTACTTC. Encoded protein: CASSLGGVLGEQYF.

V and J are TRBV24-1 and TRBJ1-2; D unresolved. The V end lost 3 bases, the J end lost 3 bases, and 7 bases lay between the germline ends. Germline V gives CDR1 KGHDR, CDR2 SFDVKD. The length of the CDR3 is 13 residues. CDR3 sequence: CATSDTAYYGYTF. CDR3 in DNA: TGTGCCACCAGTGATACAGCCTACTATGGCTACACCTTC.

The chain combines TRBV28 with TRBJ2-7; 7 bases line up with TRBD2. V trimming: 6 bases; J trimming: 2 bases; junction bases outside the gene matches: 4. CDR3 length equals 13 residues. From germline, CDR1 is MDHEN and CDR2 SYDVKM. The CDR3 sequence is CASSGSGAYEQYF. Here the CDR3 DNA reads TGTGCCAGCAGCGGGAGCGGGGCCTACGAGCAGTACTTC.

The genes are TRBV6-5 and TRBJ2-7; 7 bases are a match to TRBD1. The length of the CDR3 is 13 residues. The V gene's germline CDR1 is MNHEY and CDR2 SVGAGI. Trimming cost V 11 bases and J 3 bases; bases outside gene matches: 10. CDR3 in amino acids: CAGTRDSHYEQYF. For the CDR3, the DNA is TGTGCCGGGACCCGGGACAGCCACTACGAGCAGTACTTC.

The chain has TRBV3-1 (or the pseudogene TRBV3-2) and TRBJ1-4; no firm D call. The CDR3 has 12 amino acids. Trimming removed 1 base from V and 8 bases from J, with 5 bases in between. Germline-derived CDR1 and CDR2 are LGHDT and YNNKEL (reference sequence). The CDR3 DNA follows: TGTGCCAGCAGCCAAGTTCGGGAAAAACTGTTTTTT. Translating gives CASSQVREKLFF.

The chain combines TRBV9 with TRBJ2-3; TRBD1 matches 9 bases. The trim removed 7 bases at V and 4 bases at J, leaving 10 bases unmatched. The germline V gene encodes CDR1 SGDLS and CDR2 YYNGEE. This CDR3 comprises 15 residues. The chain's CDR3 is CASCLGRTGADTQYF. In DNA form, the CDR3 reads TGTGCCAGCTGTCTTGGCCGGACAGGGGCAGATACGCAGTATTTT.

This sequence joins TRBV28 and TRBJ2-7, with 9 bases fitting TRBD1. The CDR3 totals 15 residues. V gave up 8 bases and J gave up 3 bases; unmatched junction bases: 11. Germline CDR1 MDHEN, CDR2 SYDVKM. The CDR3 DNA reads TGTGCCAGCGGGGCTCCCGGGACAGGGCACTACGAGCAGTACTTC. Protein product: CASGAPGTGHYEQYF.

This rearrangement joins TRBV2 to TRBJ1-3, with unresolved D. Between the trimmed V and J ends, which lost 4 bases and 0 bases, there was a span of 13 bases. CDR1 and CDR2 (germline): SNHLY, FYNNEI. The CDR3 is 16 residues long. CDR3 sequence: CASSVGSYPSGNTIYF. The CDR3, as DNA: TGTGCCAGCAGTGTGGGGAGCTACCCCTCTGGAAACACCATATATTTT.

CDR3 region: CASSQETYTQYF. Written as DNA, the CDR3 is TGCGCCAGCAGCCAAGAGACTTATACGCAGTATTTT. The V and J genes are TRBV4-1 and TRBJ2-3; the D is unclear. Germline CDR1 is MGHRA and CDR2 is YSYEKL. The CDR3 extends over 12 amino acids. Trimming left V 0 bases short and J 7 bases short, with 5 bases between.

This clone has just a few counts. The DNA for the CDR3 is TGTGCCTGGCAGGGGTCCCGAACTACTGAAGCTTTCTTT. This sequence encodes CAWQGSRTTEAFF. The V gene is TRBV30, the J gene TRBJ1-1; tentative D call: TRBD1 (6 bases). There are 13 residues in the CDR3. The V end was cut by 5 bases, the J end by 5 bases, with 15 bases between. CDR1 is GTSNPN and CDR2 is SVGIG in the germline V gene (reference sequence).

This clone showed up just a few times. The gene calls are TRBV18 and TRBJ2-7, with D possibly matching TRBD2 (5 bases). With 3 bases removed from V and 1 base from J, the gap between germline ends came to 7 bases. The CDR3 consists of 13 residues. Germline lookup yields CDR1 KGHSH and CDR2 LQKENI. This CDR3 reads CASSPGVSYEQYF. Written as DNA, the CDR3 is TGTGCCAGCTCACCGGGAGTTTCCTACGAGCAGTACTTC.

To note about this clone: The same CDR3 is also encoded by other DNA sequences in this sample. The chain combines TRBV9 with TRBJ2-1, with no clear D. The V end lost 3 bases, the J end lost 0 bases, and 7 bases lay between the germline ends. Germline V gene sequence: CDR1 SGDLS, CDR2 YYNGEE. CDR3 size: 14 residues. The CDR3 loop is CASSARDSYNEQFF. In DNA, the CDR3 is TGTGCCAGCAGCGCCCGAGACTCCTACAATGAGCAGTTCTTC.

This clone was picked up a small number of times. This chain joins TRBV19 and TRBJ2-1; 10 nucleotides align to TRBD2. From germline, CDR1 is LNHDA and CDR2 SQIVND (reference sequence). The CDR3 contains 14 residues. The V segment lost 6 bases and the J segment 4 bases; nucleotides outside the gene matches: 3. CDR3 in amino acids: CASSGLAEYNEQFF. The CDR3 nucleotides are TGTGCCAGTAGCGGACTAGCGGAATACAATGAGCAGTTCTTC. Full variable domain (outside the CDR3, taken from reference TRBV19 and TRBJ2-1): DGGITQSPKYLFRKEGQNVTLSCEQNLNHDAMYWYRQDPGQGLRLIYYSQIVNDFQKGDIAEGYSVSREKKESFPLTVTSAQKNPTAFYLCASSGLAEYNEQFFGPGTRLTVL.

The chain has TRBV5-6 and TRBJ2-7; tentatively, D is TRBD1 (6 bases). The V end was cut by 4 bases, the J end by 3 bases, with 8 bases between. This CDR3 spans 12 amino acids. CDR1 SGHDT and CDR2 YYEEEE come from the germline V gene. The CDR3 bases are TGTGCCAGCAGCGGGGGCGGCTACGAGCAGTACTTC. Its protein product is CASSGGGYEQYF.

The chain joins TRBV28 to TRBJ2-1; D is ambiguous. The ends were cut back, 7 bases at V and 3 bases at J, with 4 bases in the middle. CDR1 and CDR2 (germline): MDHEN, SYDVKM. The CDR3 runs 11 residues. The CDR3 sequence: CASTYYNEQFF. The DNA of the CDR3 is TGTGCCAGCACTTACTACAATGAGCAGTTCTTC.

This chain joins TRBV30 and TRBJ1-1, with a weak D call TRBD1 (6 bases). Germline V CDR1 and CDR2: GTSNPN, SVGIG (reference sequence). This CDR3 region has 15 residues. Trimming took 2 bases from V and 7 from J, leaving 20 bases between them. DNA of the CDR3: TGTGCCTGGAGTTGGGGGGGGCAGTTTTCTAGTGAAGCTTTCTTT. Translated: CAWSWGGQFSSEAFF.

This clone was seen a single time. The gene calls are TRBV12-2 and TRBJ2-3; the table's TRBD1 call for D was not verified on the DNA. TRBV12-2 is listed as a pseudogene. This CDR3 is built from 20 residues. This CDR3 is CASRLSPGDQGPASTDTQYF. DNA for the CDR3: TGTGCAAGTCGCTTATCCCCAGGGGACCAGGGACCCGCGAGCACAGATACGCAGTATTTT.